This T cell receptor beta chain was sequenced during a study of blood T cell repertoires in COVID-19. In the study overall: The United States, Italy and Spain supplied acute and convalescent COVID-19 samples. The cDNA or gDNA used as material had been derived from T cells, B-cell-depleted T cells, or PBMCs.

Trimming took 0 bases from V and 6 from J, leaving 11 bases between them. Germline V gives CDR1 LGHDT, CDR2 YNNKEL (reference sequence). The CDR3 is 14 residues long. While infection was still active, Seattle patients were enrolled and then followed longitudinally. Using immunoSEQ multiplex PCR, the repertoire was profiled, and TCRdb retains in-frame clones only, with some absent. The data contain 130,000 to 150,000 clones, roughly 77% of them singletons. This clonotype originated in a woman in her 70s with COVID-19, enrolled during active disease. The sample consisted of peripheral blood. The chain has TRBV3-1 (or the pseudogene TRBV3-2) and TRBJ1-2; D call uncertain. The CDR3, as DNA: TGTGCCAGCAGCCAAGATTGGCAGAGGGATGGCTACACCTTC. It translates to CASSQDWQRDGYTF.